A selection of T cell receptor beta chains follows, all from one sample in a study of shared clonotypes between healthy human individuals. The protocol was immunoSEQ multiplex PCR, while the TCRdb copy is restricted to in-frame clones and leaves out a portion. The repertoire holds 2 million to 3 million clones, 93% seen once, with 0.36% in the top ten. The sample taken for sequencing was naive CD4+ T cells from PBMCs. All receptors derive from a man aged 18 to 30 in good health. Some clones in this sample may be carry-over from other donors' samples. CDR3s include the opening cysteine and the closing phenylalanine or tryptophan. The D gene is left open where the match is weak. Rows give clone size only sometimes, using once, few, many, or a class for an expanded clone.

j_call v_call clone_size d_call cdr3_nt cdr3_aa
TRBJ2-5 TRBV9 NA NA TGTGCCAGCAGCATACAAGGTCGAGGGCAAGAGACCCAGTACTTC CASSIQGRGQETQYF
TRBJ2-7 TRBV30 NA NA TGTGCCTGGAGCCGACCGGACGAGCAGTACTTC CAWSRPDEQYF
TRBJ2-5 TRBV5-6 NA NA TGTGCCAGCAGCTTGGCAGTCCACGGGACCCAAGAGACCCAGTACTTC CASSLAVHGTQETQYF
TRBJ2-7 TRBV10-1 NA NA TGCGCCAGCAGTGAGTCGATATCACTTACTCGGAACGAGCAGTACTTC CASSESISLTRNEQYF
TRBJ2-7 TRBV19 NA TRBD1 TGTGCCAGTAGTGCACCGGGACAGGGGACCTACGAGCAGTACTTC CASSAPGQGTYEQYF
TRBJ2-1 TRBV7-2 NA NA TGTGCCAGCAGCCTCCGGGACTCTCAACTTTCATCACAGTTCTTC CASSLRDSQLSSQFF
TRBJ2-5 TRBV29-1 NA NA TGCAGCGTTCACAGGGAAGAGACCCAGTACTTC CSVHREETQYF
TRBJ2-1 TRBV29-1 NA NA TGCAGCGTTGAAGGTCAGGGATCCTACAATGAGCAGTTCTTC CSVEGQGSYNEQFF
TRBJ1-1 TRBV28 NA NA TGTGCCAGCACCTTCGGGTGGCAGGGGTCTGAAGCTTTCTTT CASTFGWQGSEAFF
TRBJ1-4 TRBV2 few TRBD1 TGTGCCAGCAGGGGACAGGGGATTAATGAAAAACTGTTTTTT CASRGQGINEKLFF
TRBJ1-5 TRBV5-1 NA NA TGCGCCAGCAGCTCAGGACCGGTCAGAGACACCAATCAGCCCCAGCATTTT CASSSGPVRDTNQPQHF
TRBJ2-3 TRBV28 NA TRBD2 TGTGCCAGCAGCACAGCTAGCGGGAGTTTAGTAACAGATACGCAGTATTTT CASSTASGSLVTDTQYF
TRBJ1-1 TRBV10-1 NA NA TGCGCCAGCAGTAGGGGACCCGCCAACTTGAACACTGAAGCTTTCTTT CASSRGPANLNTEAFF
TRBJ1-3 TRBV20-1 NA NA TGCAGTGCGTCGAGGGTAAACACCATATATTTT CSASRVNTIYF
TRBJ2-4 TRBV18 NA TRBD2 TGTGCCAGCTCACCCCCAGGTGGGGGAGGGATAAACATTCAGTACTTC CASSPPGGGGINIQYF
TRBJ2-3 TRBV19 NA NA TGTGCCAGTAGTACGAGAATTGGCGCGACAGATACGCAGTATTTT CASSTRIGATDTQYF
TRBJ1-3 TRBV30 NA NA TGTGCCTGGAGTGTCCCGGGGGCCGCTGGAAACACCATATATTTT CAWSVPGAAGNTIYF
TRBJ2-1 TRBV7-3 once NA TGTGCCAGCAGGTCAGCGTGGAATGAGCAGTTCTTC CASRSAWNEQFF
TRBJ2-6 TRBV5-1 NA NA TGCGCCAGCAGCTTCCTAGCGGGGGCCAACGTCCTGACTTTC CASSFLAGANVLTF
TRBJ1-1 TRBV15 NA NA TGTGCCACCAGCCGCAAGCTGTTGAACACTGAAGCTTTCTTT CATSRKLLNTEAFF
TRBJ1-1 TRBV18 few NA TGTGCCAGCTCACGGGCAGGGGCAACTGAAGCTTTCTTT CASSRAGATEAFF
TRBJ1-4 TRBV7-9 NA NA TGTGCCAGCAGGAAGACAAGTTCTAATGAAAAACTGTTTTTT CASRKTSSNEKLFF
TRBJ2-7 TRBV25-1 NA TRBD2 TGTGCCAGCTCGATAGCGGGCTCCTACGAGCAGTACTTC CASSIAGSYEQYF
TRBJ1-2 TRBV9 once NA TGTGCCAGCAGCGGGACCCCGAGCGGAAGTGGCTACACCTTC CASSGTPSGSGYTF
TRBJ2-3 TRBV5-1 NA NA TGCGCCAGCAGCCTTCCTCCTAACGAGGGTACGCAGTATTTT CASSLPPNEGTQYF
TRBJ2-1 TRBV5-1 once NA TGCGCCAGCAGCGATGAGGGGAGACCTTCCTACAATGAGCAGTTCTTC CASSDEGRPSYNEQFF
TRBJ2-7 TRBV28 once NA TGTGCCAGCAGTTTATGGGGGGTCCGGGACAACCCCTACGAGCAGTACTTC CASSLWGVRDNPYEQYF
TRBJ1-1 TRBV7-2 NA TRBD1 TGTGCCAGCAGCTACGGGACAGGGGGCACTGAAGCTTTCTTT CASSYGTGGTEAFF
TRBJ2-5 TRBV11-2 NA TRBD2 TGTGCCAGCAGCCCAAGACTAGCGGGAGGGTTGGAGACCCAGTACTTC CASSPRLAGGLETQYF
TRBJ1-4 TRBV11-2 NA NA TGTGCCAGCAGCCCCCAGCAGGGTTACAAACTGTTTTTT CASSPQQGYKLFF
TRBJ1-4 TRBV5-1 NA NA TGCGCCAGCAGCAGATCAGGGTCGGAAAACGAAAAACTGTTTTTT CASSRSGSENEKLFF
TRBJ1-2 TRBV29-1 NA TRBD1 TGCAGCGTGGAATGGACAGGGGGTGATAGGGGCTACACCTTC CSVEWTGGDRGYTF
TRBJ2-2 TRBV11-3 NA NA TGTGCCAGCAGCGCTCAGTACACCGGGGAGCTGTTTTTT CASSAQYTGELFF
TRBJ2-3 TRBV30 once TRBD2 TGTGCCTGGAGTGTAGCGGGAAACACAGATACGCAGTATTTT CAWSVAGNTDTQYF
TRBJ2-7 TRBV6-5 NA NA TGTGCCAGCAGTTCATCGATCGGGCTCCAGTACTTC CASSSSIGLQYF
TRBJ1-1 TRBV6-5 NA TRBD1 TGTGCCAGCAGATTCGGACAGGGAGGCACTGAAGCTTTCTTT CASRFGQGGTEAFF
TRBJ1-2 TRBV28 NA TRBD1 TGTGCCAGCACCTCAGGGGGCTATGGCTACACCTTC CASTSGGYGYTF
TRBJ1-1 TRBV27 NA NA TGTGCCAGCAGTTTCCAAGGGCTGACGGGGAACACTGAAGCTTTCTTT CASSFQGLTGNTEAFF
TRBJ2-1 TRBV7-9 NA TRBD2 TGTGCCAGCTTACCGGGACTAGCGGGAGTCGGGGTCTTC CASLPGLAGVGVF
TRBJ2-2 TRBV10-2 NA TRBD2 TGCGCCAGCAGAAAAGGACTAGCGGGAGTATCAGGGGAGCTGTTTTTT CASRKGLAGVSGELFF
TRBJ2-1 TRBV28 NA TRBD2 TGTGCCAGCAGCCTCAAAGGACTAGCGTCTAATGAGCAGTTCTTC CASSLKGLASNEQFF
TRBJ1-2 TRBV7-8 NA NA TGTGCCAGCAGTCTTACAGTGTCTAACTATGGCTACACCTTC CASSLTVSNYGYTF
TRBJ1-2 TRBV9 NA NA TGTGCCAGCAGCGTAGCCGGGGAAAACTATGGCTACACCTTC CASSVAGENYGYTF
TRBJ2-5 TRBV6-1 NA NA TGTGCCACCAGAGCGGCGCGGTACGAAGAGACCCAGTACTTC CATRAARYEETQYF
TRBJ2-7 TRBV4-3 NA NA TGCGCCAGCAGCCAAGATCGCGGCCCTCCAGGGCCGCAGTACTTC CASSQDRGPPGPQYF
TRBJ2-7 TRBV18 NA TRBD1 TGTGCCAGCTCCCCCGGGACAGGGGGATCTTACGAGCAGTACTTC CASSPGTGGSYEQYF
TRBJ2-7 TRBV6-5 NA TRBD1 TGTGCCACCGAACAACAGGGGATCTGGTTGAAGTACTTC CATEQQGIWLKYF
TRBJ2-1 TRBV6-1 NA NA TGTGCCAGCAGTGTACATACCGACAATGAGCAGTTCTTC CASSVHTDNEQFF
TRBJ1-5 TRBV18 NA NA TGTGCCAGCTCACCGACGTCGAATCAGCCCCAGCATTTT CASSPTSNQPQHF
TRBJ1-1 TRBV6-1 NA NA TGTGCCAGCAGAGAGACAGTAGAAGCTTTCTTT CASRETVEAFF
TRBJ2-7 TRBV5-1 NA TRBD1 TGCGCCAGCAGCTTGGAGCCCCCGCAGGGGGCACCTGACGAGCAGTACTTC CASSLEPPQGAPDEQYF
TRBJ2-3 TRBV11-3 NA NA TGTGCCAGCAGCTTCCGAGCCGGAAGCACAGATACGCAGTATTTT CASSFRAGSTDTQYF
TRBJ2-1 TRBV2 NA TRBD1 TGTGCCAGCAGTAAGGACAGGGCTGATGAGCAGTTCTTC CASSKDRADEQFF
TRBJ1-2 TRBV5-6 NA NA TGTGCCAGCAGCTTGTCAGGGGAGTATGGCTACACCTTC CASSLSGEYGYTF
TRBJ1-1 TRBV28 NA NA TGTGCCAGCAGTTCGGGCAGGCGTGGAGGAGACGCTTTCTTT CASSSGRRGGDAFF
TRBJ1-4 TRBV5-1 NA NA TGCGCCAGCAGGTTCGCAGCTAGTGCAACTAATGAAAAACTGTTTTTT CASRFAASATNEKLFF
TRBJ1-1 TRBV5-1 NA NA TGCGCCAGCAGCTTGGTTTACTCTAACAGGGCGAACACTGAAGCTTTCTTT CASSLVYSNRANTEAFF
TRBJ2-7 TRBV28 NA NA TGTGCCAGCAGTTTAGGGCACGGCGAGCAGTACTTC CASSLGHGEQYF
TRBJ1-4 TRBV11-2 NA NA TGTGCCAGCACAGCCGCCGCAACTAATGAAAAACTGTTTTTT CASTAAATNEKLFF
TRBJ2-4 TRBV28 NA NA TGTGCCAGCAGTTCTGCCGGGACAGCCAAAAACATTCAGTACTTC CASSSAGTAKNIQYF